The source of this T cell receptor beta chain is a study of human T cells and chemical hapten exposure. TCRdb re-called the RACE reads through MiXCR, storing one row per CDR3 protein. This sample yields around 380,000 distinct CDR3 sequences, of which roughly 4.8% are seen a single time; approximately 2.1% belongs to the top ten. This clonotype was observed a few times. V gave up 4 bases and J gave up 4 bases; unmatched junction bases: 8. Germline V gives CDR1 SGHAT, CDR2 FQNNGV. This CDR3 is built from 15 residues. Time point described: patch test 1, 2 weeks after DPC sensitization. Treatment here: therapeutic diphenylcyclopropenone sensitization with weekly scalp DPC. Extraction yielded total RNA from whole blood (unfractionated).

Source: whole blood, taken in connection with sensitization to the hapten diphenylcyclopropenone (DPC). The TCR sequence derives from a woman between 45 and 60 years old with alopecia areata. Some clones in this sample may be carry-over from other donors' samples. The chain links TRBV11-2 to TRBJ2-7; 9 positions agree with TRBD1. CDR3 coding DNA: TGTGCCAGCAGCTCCATCAGGGACAGGGTGTACGAGCAGTACTTC. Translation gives CASSSIRDRVYEQYF.